This record looks at one T cell receptor (beta chain) sequence and its context. Antigen: not known. From germline, CDR1 is SGHVS and CDR2 FNYEAQ. CDR3 length: 14 residues. V was trimmed by 3 bases and J by 3 bases, leaving 11 bases between them. The sorted Tregs were CD4+CD25+CD127-/low cells. Constant-region reverse primers amplified full-length variable regions, followed by semi-nested Nested Universal Primer A PCR. Each CDR3 protein gets one entry after TCRdb re-called the 5' RACE reads with MiXCR. The data contain around 34,000 distinct CDR3 sequences, roughly 27% of them singletons. Points from the study as a whole: Tumor memory CD4+ T cell TCR gene usage was found to cluster with blood and lymph node memory CD4+ cells and with lymph node naive CD4+ cells. Greatest tumor Treg TCR overlap was with tumor naive CD4+ cells.

Sequencing was carried out using tumor-infiltrating Tregs sorted from the breast tumor. V is TRBV7-6 and J is TRBJ1-1, with D tentatively TRBD1 (5 bases). This clonotype originated in a female donor with breast cancer. DNA for the CDR3: TGTGCCAGCAGCTTCCCGGCGGGGGACACTGAAGCTTTCTTT. It codes for CASSFPAGDTEAFF.